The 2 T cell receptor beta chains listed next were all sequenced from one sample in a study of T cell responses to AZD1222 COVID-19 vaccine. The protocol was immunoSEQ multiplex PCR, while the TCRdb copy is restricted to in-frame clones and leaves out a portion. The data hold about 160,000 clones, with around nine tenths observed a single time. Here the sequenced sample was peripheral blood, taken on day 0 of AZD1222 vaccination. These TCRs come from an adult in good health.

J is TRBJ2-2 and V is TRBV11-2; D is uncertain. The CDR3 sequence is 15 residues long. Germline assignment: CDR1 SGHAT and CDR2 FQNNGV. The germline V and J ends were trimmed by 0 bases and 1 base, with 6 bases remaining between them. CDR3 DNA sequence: TGTGCCAGCAGCTTAGAGGGCGAGAACACCGGGGAGCTGTTTTTT. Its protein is CASSLEGENTGELFF.

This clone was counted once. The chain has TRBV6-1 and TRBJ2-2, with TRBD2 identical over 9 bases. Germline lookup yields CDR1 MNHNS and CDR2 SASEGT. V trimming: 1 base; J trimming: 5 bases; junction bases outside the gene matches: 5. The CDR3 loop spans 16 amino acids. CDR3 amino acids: CASSEGSSGVTGELFF. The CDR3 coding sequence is TGTGCCAGCAGTGAAGGGTCTAGCGGGGTTACCGGGGAGCTGTTTTTT.